The T cell receptor beta chain under discussion was sequenced for a study of neurological immune-mediated disorders (dated by TCRdb to the late 2010s). For context, the study as a whole: Using UMI-based sequencing, the study compared peripheral blood TCR-beta repertoires from patients with HTLV-I-associated myelopathy (HAM/TSP), patients with multiple sclerosis, and healthy controls. The approximately 100 TCR-beta libraries included longitudinal samples, technical triplicates and paired sorted CD4+ and CD8+ T-cell subsets alongside PBMC samples. The cohort included some 70 subjects: approximately 14 with HAM/TSP, about 34 with multiple sclerosis, and around 20 healthy controls.

To synthesize cDNA, template-switch 5'RACE was performed with a primer carrying a 10-nucleotide random unique molecular identifier so that each TCR transcript was tagged. Over 190 million TCR-beta sequences, covering 15-18 subjects, were produced in each sequencing run. The RNeasy kit was used for extraction of total RNA. The KAPA Real-time Library Amplification kit was used to amplify TCR-beta VDJ regions with primers targeting the TCR constant region and the 5'RACE anchor. Sample indexes and Illumina adaptors were added in a first PCR, after which library yield was increased in a second PCR. After Ampure bead purification, the TCR product of roughly 650 bp was size-selected on a 2% E-gel SizeSelection system. Library quality was checked on a Bioanalyzer, concentration was measured with Qubit, and libraries were quantified with the Kapa Library Quantification kit before pooling. An Illumina HiSeq 2500 was used to sequence the libraries paired-end at 2 x 150 bp. To increase sequence diversity, roughly 24-32% phiX was spiked into each library pool. Per the authors' processing: The UMI-based MiGEC pipeline processed quality-filtered reads and removed over 85% of raw TCR sequences during error correction. VDJ genes were aligned to IMGT germline references, and each clonotype was defined by a unique CDR3 amino acid sequence together with V-J genes. VDJtools evaluated clonal expansion, Shannon diversity and CDR3 relatedness (CalcPairwiseDistances, ClusterSamples); CLCbio workbench built phylogenetic trees. Expanded clones were defined as having at least 8 unique UMIs, based on coefficient-of-variation modelling across technical triplicates. In-frame beta chains were kept once TCRdb had trimmed the public reads at Q25 with fastp and called clones with MiXCR. Records with the same CDR3 protein are collapsed into one entry carrying the most frequent genes and DNA. TCRdb, not the authors, supplied the V and J calls. The sample table lists fewer than 35,000 distinct CDR3 sequences, 4.6% of them with a count of one. Approximately 22% of the sample comes from the top ten.

This clonotype was recorded many times. Its specific antigen is unknown. Base qualities are not provided; no much larger clone lies one nucleotide away. Overall study outcomes, separate from this receptor: Expanded clones from different subjects shared no identical CDR3 amino acid sequences, which suggests that TCR-beta repertoires were private in all groups. TCR clonal expansion was highest in HAM/TSP patients and lowest in MS patients, with MS patients falling below even healthy controls.

Blood bank volunteers in Maryland, USA served as the healthy controls. For unsorted PBMC libraries, 2 million PBMCs were used after storage in RNAlater at -80 degrees C until RNA extraction. Peripheral blood was subjected to Ficoll-Hypaque density gradient centrifugation to isolate PBMCs, which were then cryopreserved in liquid nitrogen. Measured from the cysteine to the phenylalanine, the CDR3 is 16 residues long. Solely the CDR3 DNA is kept, with 48 bases framed from the first base. CDR1 SGHTA and CDR2 FQGNSA were looked up in the germline V gene. V is pared back by 6 bases and J by 1 base, with 18 bases lying between the germline termini.

This chain is built from TRBV7-2 and TRBJ1-2; the D gene identity is not certain. This clonotype was obtained from a man younger than 30 in good health. Sequenced input: PBMCs. The CDR3 has the sequence CASRAGTDSFNYGYTF. The nucleotide sequence reads as follows: TGTGCCAGCAGGGCGGGCACAGACTCTTTTAACTATGGCTACACCTTC.